Presented here are 8 T cell receptor beta chains from one specimen sequenced in a study of CD4+ T cells in melanoma (dated by TCRdb to the early 2020s). The library was prepared using the immunoSEQ multiplex PCR assay. This is the immuneACCESS table as TCRdb keeps it, with only in-frame sequences that have V and J called. A part of the clones is gone; compared with another copy, unresolved V genes explain less than half, and the rest is unexplained. In all, the sample holds roughly 52,000 clones, and nearly 70% of those were seen once. 4.8% of the sample is taken by the ten largest. Material for sequencing was tumor tissue. These TCRs come from a human donor with melanoma.

V usage is TRBV11-2 and J usage is TRBJ1-3, with 8 bases lining up with TRBD1. The CDR3 is 15 amino acids. Germline V gives CDR1 SGHAT, CDR2 FQNNGV. The V gene end was trimmed by 5 bases and the J gene end by 0 bases; junction bases not matched to a gene: 3. CDR3 bases: TGTGCCAGCAGCGACAGGGGTTACTCTGGAAACACCATATATTTT. This encodes CASSDRGYSGNTIYF.

This sequence joins TRBV4-1 and TRBJ1-1; D unresolved. Per germline, CDR1 MGHRA and CDR2 YSYEKL. V lost 0 bases to trimming and J lost 3 bases, with 5 bases between them. This CDR3 is 13 amino acids long. The CDR3: CASSQEIDTEAFF. DNA of the CDR3: TGCGCCAGCAGCCAAGAAATCGACACTGAAGCTTTCTTT.

The rearrangement links TRBV12-1 to TRBJ1-2; TRBD1, the table's D call, was not compared with the DNA. TRBV12-1 is listed as a pseudogene. The CDR3 extends over 17 amino acids. CDR3 protein: CASSLSKTGGMNYGYTF. For the CDR3, the DNA is TGTGCCAGCAGCCTTTCCAAGACAGGGGGCATGAACTATGGCTACACCTTC.

This clone was seen a few times. J is TRBJ2-3 and V is TRBV5-1; D is possibly TRBD2 (5 bases). Trimming shortened V by 0 bases and J by 8 bases, and 16 bases separated the two germline ends. The CDR3 loop spans 15 amino acids. Germline loops: CDR1 SGHRS, CDR2 YFSETQ. CDR3 sequence (DNA): TGCGCCAGCAGCTTGGCGGGGTCCCCGTCGGCTACGCAGTATTTT. It codes for CASSLAGSPSATQYF.

The chain links TRBV7-3 to TRBJ1-2, with D perhaps matching TRBD1 (6 bases). The germline V gene has CDR1 SGHTA and CDR2 FQGTGA. V lost 5 bases and J lost 2, with 15 bases in between. There are 15 residues in the CDR3. This CDR3 is CASSLGAGLNYGYTF. The CDR3 DNA sequence: TGTGCCAGCAGCCTGGGGGCGGGACTCAACTATGGCTACACCTTC.

CDR3 sequence (DNA): TGTGCCAGCAGTGGGGAGAGTAGGGGAGGGCCCCAGCATTTT. Its protein is CASSGESRGGPQHF. The chain combines TRBV6-5 with TRBJ1-5; D might be TRBD1 (5 bases). This CDR3 comprises 14 residues. Trimming shortened V by 5 bases and J by 9 bases, and 17 bases separated the two germline ends. CDR1 is MNHEY and CDR2 is SVGAGI in the germline V gene.

The chain joins TRBV27 to TRBJ2-6, with D maybe TRBD1 (5 bases). Trimming shortened V by 5 bases and J by 0 bases, and 20 bases separated the two germline ends. The V gene's germline CDR1 is MNHEY and CDR2 SMNVEV (reference sequence). The CDR3 sequence is 19 residues long. CDR3 amino acids: CASSPHRGWGNSGANVLTF. In DNA form, the CDR3 reads TGTGCCAGCAGTCCCCATAGGGGTTGGGGTAACTCTGGGGCCAACGTCCTGACTTTC.

With respect to this clone: In the same sample, other DNA sequences code for this CDR3. The V gene is TRBV7-2, the J gene TRBJ1-1; D ambiguous. This CDR3 region has 14 residues. Looked up from germline, CDR1 is SGHTA and CDR2 is FQGNSA. V shed 5 bases and J shed 0 bases, with 10 bases lying between them. The CDR3 loop is CASSLATVNTEAFF. CDR3 nucleotide sequence: TGTGCCAGCAGCCTTGCGACGGTGAACACTGAAGCTTTCTTT.